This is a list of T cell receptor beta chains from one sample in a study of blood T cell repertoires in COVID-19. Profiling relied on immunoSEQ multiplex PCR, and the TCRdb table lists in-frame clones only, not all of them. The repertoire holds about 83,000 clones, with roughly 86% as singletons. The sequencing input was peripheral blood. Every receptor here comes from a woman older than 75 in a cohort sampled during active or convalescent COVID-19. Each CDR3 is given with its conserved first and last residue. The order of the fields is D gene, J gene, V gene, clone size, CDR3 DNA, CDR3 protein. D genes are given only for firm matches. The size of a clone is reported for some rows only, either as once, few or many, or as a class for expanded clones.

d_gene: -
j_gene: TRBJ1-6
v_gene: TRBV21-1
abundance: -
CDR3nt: TGTGCCAGCAGCAAATTACAGGGGAGAAGTAATTCACCCCTCCACTTT
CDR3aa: CASSKLQGRSNSPLHF

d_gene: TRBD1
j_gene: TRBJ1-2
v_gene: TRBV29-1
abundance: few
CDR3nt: TGCAGCGTTGAAGATCGGGGGACAGCCTATGGCTACACCTTC
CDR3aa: CSVEDRGTAYGYTF

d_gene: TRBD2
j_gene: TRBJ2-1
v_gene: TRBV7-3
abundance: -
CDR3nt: TGTGCCAGCAGCTTAAGGGGGGGTGAGCAGTTCTTC
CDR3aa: CASSLRGGEQFF

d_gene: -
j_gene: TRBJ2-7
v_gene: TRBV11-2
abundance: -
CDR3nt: TGTGCCAGCAGCTCCTATTCGATCGAGCAGTACTTC
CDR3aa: CASSSYSIEQYF

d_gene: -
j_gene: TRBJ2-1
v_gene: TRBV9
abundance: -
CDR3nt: TGTGCCAGCAGCGCTCCCCCCGGGGGCTACAATGAGCAGTTCTTC
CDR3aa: CASSAPPGGYNEQFF

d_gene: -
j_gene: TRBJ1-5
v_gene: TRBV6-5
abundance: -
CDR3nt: TGTGCCAGCAGTCTACAGGGTGGGGATCAGCCCCAGCATTTT
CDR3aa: CASSLQGGDQPQHF

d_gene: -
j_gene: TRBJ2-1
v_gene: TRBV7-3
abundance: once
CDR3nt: TGTGCCAGCAGCTTAGTCGGCGGGATACAGTTCTTC
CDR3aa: CASSLVGGIQFF

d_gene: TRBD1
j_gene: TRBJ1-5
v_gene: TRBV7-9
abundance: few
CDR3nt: TGTGCCAGCAGCTTAGCGACAGGGCGGGGCAATCAGCCCCAGCATTTT
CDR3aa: CASSLATGRGNQPQHF

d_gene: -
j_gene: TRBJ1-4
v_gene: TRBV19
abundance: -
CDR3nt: TGTGCCAGTAAGACTGTCGGGGGGCCCCTGCTGACTGATACTGGAGAAAAACTGTTTTTT
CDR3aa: CASKTVGGPLLTDTGEKLFF

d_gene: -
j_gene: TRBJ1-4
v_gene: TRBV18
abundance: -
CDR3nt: TGTGCCAGCTCAGGCGTCAGGCCTTCACCCACAACTAATGAAAAACTGTTTTTT
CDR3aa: CASSGVRPSPTTNEKLFF

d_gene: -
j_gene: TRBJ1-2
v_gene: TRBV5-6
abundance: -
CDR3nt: TGTGCCAGCAGCTGGGGAGAAGGCTACGGCTACACCTTC
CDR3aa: CASSWGEGYGYTF

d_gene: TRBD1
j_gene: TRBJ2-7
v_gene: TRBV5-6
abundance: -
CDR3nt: TGTGCCAGCAGTAGGGACAGGGGTGGGTACGAGCAGTACTTC
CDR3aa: CASSRDRGGYEQYF

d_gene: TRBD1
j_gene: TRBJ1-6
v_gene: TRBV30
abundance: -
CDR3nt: TGTGCCTGGAGTGTGACAGGGGATAATTCACCCCTCCACTTT
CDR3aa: CAWSVTGDNSPLHF

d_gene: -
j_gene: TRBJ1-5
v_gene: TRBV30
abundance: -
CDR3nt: TGTGCCTGGAGTGGGGCAGTTAGCAATCAGCCCCAGCATTTT
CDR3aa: CAWSGAVSNQPQHF

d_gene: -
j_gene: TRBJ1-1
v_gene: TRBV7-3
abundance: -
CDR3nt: TGTGCCAGCAGCTTAGGACAGTCGAACACTGAAGCTTTCTTT
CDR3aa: CASSLGQSNTEAFF

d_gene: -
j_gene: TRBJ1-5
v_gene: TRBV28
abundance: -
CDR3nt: TGTGCCAGCAGCACAGGTCTCCGTCAGCCCCAGCATTTT
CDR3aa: CASSTGLRQPQHF

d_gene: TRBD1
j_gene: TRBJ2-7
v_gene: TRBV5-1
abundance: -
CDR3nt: TGCGCCAGCAGCTTGGCGCGGGACAGGGAGGGCTACGAGCAGTACTTC
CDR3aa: CASSLARDREGYEQYF

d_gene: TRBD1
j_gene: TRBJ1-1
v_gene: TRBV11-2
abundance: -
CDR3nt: TGTGCCAGCAGCGGACAGGACTTGAGGGTTGGGAACACTGAAGCTTTCTTT
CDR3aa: CASSGQDLRVGNTEAFF

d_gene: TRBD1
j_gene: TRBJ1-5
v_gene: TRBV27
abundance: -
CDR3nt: TGTGCCAGCAGTTTCCAGGGACAGGGGGGTCAGCCCCAGCATTTT
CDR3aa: CASSFQGQGGQPQHF

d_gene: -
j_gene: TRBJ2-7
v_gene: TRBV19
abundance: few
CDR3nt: TGTGCCAGTAGTATAACAGGGTACCCCCCCTACGACGAGCAGTACTTC
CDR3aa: CASSITGYPPYDEQYF